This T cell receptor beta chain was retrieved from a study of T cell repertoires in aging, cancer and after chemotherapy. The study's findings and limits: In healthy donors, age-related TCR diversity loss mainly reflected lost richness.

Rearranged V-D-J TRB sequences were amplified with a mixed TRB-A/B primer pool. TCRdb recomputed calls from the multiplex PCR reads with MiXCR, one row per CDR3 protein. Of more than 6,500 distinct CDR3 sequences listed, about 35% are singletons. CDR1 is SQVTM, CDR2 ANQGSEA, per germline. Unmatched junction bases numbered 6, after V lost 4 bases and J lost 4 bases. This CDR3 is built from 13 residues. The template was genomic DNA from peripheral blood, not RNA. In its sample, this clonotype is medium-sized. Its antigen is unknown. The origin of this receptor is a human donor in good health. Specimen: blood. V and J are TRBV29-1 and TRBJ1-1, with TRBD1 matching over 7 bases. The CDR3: CSVANRGGTEAFF. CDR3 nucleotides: TGCAGCGTTGCAAACAGGGGTGGCACTGAAGCTTTCTTT.